These T cell receptor beta chains were read from a single sample in a study of T cell repertoires in cytomegalovirus infection. One entry per CDR3 protein results from TCRdb running MiXCR on the reads. The sample comprises approximately 470,000 distinct CDR3 sequences, 40% to 50% of which are singletons, and roughly two fifths rests with the top ten. These receptors' antigens are unknown. The input for sequencing was cultured PBMCs, taken from culture after CMV antigen stimulation. These receptors originate from a human donor in good health (CMV status not recorded). Some clones in this sample may be carry-over from other donors' samples. CDR3s include the opening cysteine and the closing phenylalanine or tryptophan. D genes are given only for firm matches. Size is stated for part of the rows, as once, few or many counts, or as a class when the clone is expanded.

J gene: TRBJ2-7; clone size: .; D gene: TRBD1; V gene: TRBV5-1; CDR3 protein: CASSLVGTAAYEQYF; CDR3 DNA: TGCGCCAGCAGCTTGGTCGGGACAGCTGCCTACGAGCAGTACTTC
J gene: TRBJ1-1; clone size: .; D gene: TRBD1; V gene: TRBV18; CDR3 protein: CASSADRGRKAFF; CDR3 DNA: TGTGCCAGCTCAGCCGACAGGGGACGCAAAGCTTTCTTT
J gene: TRBJ1-5; clone size: .; D gene: .; V gene: TRBV6-6; CDR3 protein: CASSTGRIKGQPQHF; CDR3 DNA: TGTGCCAGCAGTACAGGGAGAATAAAGGGTCAGCCCCAGCATTTT
J gene: TRBJ2-1; clone size: .; D gene: .; V gene: TRBV11-2; CDR3 protein: CASSVGGNEQFF; CDR3 DNA: TGTGCCAGCAGCGTCGGGGGCAATGAGCAGTTCTTC
J gene: TRBJ2-5; clone size: few; D gene: TRBD2; V gene: TRBV7-9; CDR3 protein: CASNSGTSGSQETQYF; CDR3 DNA: TGTGCCAGCAACTCTGGGACTAGCGGGTCACAAGAGACCCAGTACTTC
J gene: TRBJ2-1; clone size: .; D gene: TRBD2; V gene: TRBV7-2; CDR3 protein: CASSSTGTSGNEQFF; CDR3 DNA: TGTGCCAGCAGCTCGACCGGGACTAGTGGCAATGAGCAGTTCTTC
J gene: TRBJ2-7; clone size: .; D gene: TRBD1; V gene: TRBV7-1; CDR3 protein: CASSRTGGIYEQYF; CDR3 DNA: TGTGCCAGCAGCCGAACAGGGGGAATCTACGAGCAGTACTTC
J gene: TRBJ2-7; clone size: .; D gene: TRBD2; V gene: TRBV7-2; CDR3 protein: CASSSGLAGGPRYEQYF; CDR3 DNA: TGTGCCAGCAGCTCCGGACTAGCGGGAGGGCCTCGGTACGAGCAGTACTTC
J gene: TRBJ1-2; clone size: .; D gene: TRBD1; V gene: TRBV7-2; CDR3 protein: CASSPDRGRDYGYTF; CDR3 DNA: TGTGCCAGCAGCCCAGACAGGGGGCGGGACTATGGCTACACCTTC
J gene: TRBJ2-1; clone size: .; D gene: TRBD2; V gene: TRBV7-9; CDR3 protein: CASSPIRGGSYNEQFF; CDR3 DNA: TGTGCCAGCAGCCCAATACGGGGGGGCTCCTACAATGAGCAGTTCTTC
J gene: TRBJ2-7; clone size: .; D gene: .; V gene: TRBV12-3/TRBV12-4; CDR3 protein: CASSFRFREQQYF; CDR3 DNA: TGTGCCAGCAGTTTTAGATTCCGGGAGCAGCAGTACTTC
J gene: TRBJ1-1; clone size: .; D gene: .; V gene: TRBV2; CDR3 protein: CATHPGDMNTEAFF; CDR3 DNA: TGTGCCACCCACCCTGGGGACATGAACACTGAAGCTTTCTTT
J gene: TRBJ2-7; clone size: few; D gene: .; V gene: TRBV20-1; CDR3 protein: CSARDSSPYEQYF; CDR3 DNA: TGCAGTGCTAGAGACAGTTCCCCCTACGAGCAGTACTTC
J gene: TRBJ2-7; clone size: .; D gene: TRBD1; V gene: TRBV12-3/TRBV12-4; CDR3 protein: CASSSSPEGQAPWLKQYF; CDR3 DNA: TGTGCCAGCAGTTCCTCCCCTGAAGGACAGGCCCCCTGGCTGAAGCAGTACTTC
J gene: TRBJ2-2; clone size: .; D gene: .; V gene: TRBV7-6; CDR3 protein: CASSRGGPRTGELFF; CDR3 DNA: TGTGCCAGCAGCCGCGGGGGCCCGAGGACCGGGGAGCTGTTTTTT
J gene: TRBJ2-3; clone size: .; D gene: TRBD1; V gene: TRBV7-9; CDR3 protein: CASSAKPGQGKDTQYF; CDR3 DNA: TGTGCCAGCAGCGCAAAACCGGGACAGGGAAAAGATACGCAGTATTTT
J gene: TRBJ2-7; clone size: few; D gene: .; V gene: TRBV7-2; CDR3 protein: CASSFTSGGSYEQYF; CDR3 DNA: TGTGCCAGCAGCTTTACGAGTGGCGGATCCTACGAGCAGTACTTC